The 20 T cell receptor beta chains below were found in one sample sequenced in a study of T cell responses to AZD1222 COVID-19 vaccine. Measured with immunoSEQ multiplex PCR; TCRdb has only the in-frame clones, and not every one. The top ten hold roughly 5% of the sample, which has about 140,000 clones, just under 95% seen once. This sample comprised peripheral blood, obtained on day 0 of AZD1222 vaccination. All receptors come from an adult in good health.

The V gene is TRBV4-1, the J gene TRBJ2-1, with 13 nucleotides matching TRBD2. Germline V gene sequence: CDR1 MGHRA, CDR2 YSYEKL. After removal of 1 base from V and 0 bases from J, the junction contained 3 bases not matched to a gene. The CDR3 length is 18 residues. The CDR3 region is CASSQAWTSGSSYNEQFF. CDR3 bases: TGCGCCAGCAGCCAAGCGTGGACTAGCGGGAGCTCCTACAATGAGCAGTTCTTC.

This chain uses TRBV3-1 (or the pseudogene TRBV3-2) with TRBJ1-2; the match to TRBD1 covers 8 bases. CDR1 and CDR2 from the germline V gene are LGHDT and YNNKEL (reference sequence). With 2 bases clipped from V and 6 bases from J, the junction kept 8 bases outside the gene matches. The CDR3 has 15 residues. Here the CDR3 DNA reads TGTGCCAGCAGCCAACAGGGGGCACGACATGATGGCTACACCTTC. Translation: CASSQQGARHDGYTF.

The J gene is TRBJ1-1, the V gene TRBV29-1; 9 bases are shared with TRBD1. The CDR3 consists of 14 residues. The germline V gene has CDR1 SQVTM and CDR2 ANQGSEA. Trimming removed 8 bases from V and 2 bases from J; junction bases left unmatched: 9. Here the CDR3 reads CSIRDRDINTEAFF. The CDR3 DNA reads TGCAGCATCCGGGACAGGGATATCAACACTGAAGCTTTCTTT.

This rearrangement joins TRBV5-1 to TRBJ1-6; D not certain. V was cut by 0 bases and J by 9 bases, with 22 bases left in between. The CDR3 contains 18 residues. Germline-derived CDR1 and CDR2 are SGHRS and YFSETQ. The CDR3 sequence is CASSLGPGGQALSSPLHF. In DNA, the CDR3 is TGCGCCAGCAGCTTGGGTCCCGGTGGTCAGGCCCTGTCTTCACCCCTCCACTTT.

The V and J genes are TRBV4-1 and TRBJ1-1, with D perhaps TRBD1 (6 bases). From germline, CDR1 is MGHRA and CDR2 YSYEKL. The V and J ends lost 2 bases and 2 bases respectively, with 12 bases between them. The CDR3 runs to 15 residues. The CDR3 DNA follows: TGCGCCAGCAGCCAATATGGGGGGCCTAACACTGAAGCTTTCTTT. The encoded protein is CASSQYGGPNTEAFF.

This clone was observed once. The chain joins TRBV7-9 to TRBJ1-3; D is uncertain. Trimming took off 2 bases at V and 0 bases at J, with 5 bases between the two ends. Germline CDR1 is SEHNR and CDR2 is FQNEAQ (reference sequence). CDR3 length: 14 amino acids. CDR3 region: CASSLQGSGNTIYF. DNA of the CDR3: TGTGCCAGCAGCTTACAAGGCTCTGGAAACACCATATATTTT.

The rearrangement uses TRBV5-8 and TRBJ2-7; no definite D call. Trimming pared 3 bases from V and 5 bases from J, leaving 15 bases between. This CDR3 contains 14 residues. The V gene's germline CDR1 is SGHTS and CDR2 YDEGEE. The CDR3 DNA reads as TGTGCCAGCAGCTCGTACCAGATACCCCACGAGCAGTACTTC. This gives the protein CASSSYQIPHEQYF.

The V and J genes are TRBV25-1 and TRBJ1-1; 9 bases match TRBD1. In germline, CDR1 is MGHDK, CDR2 SYGVNS. CDR3 size: 12 residues. V dropped 5 bases and J dropped 6; count of bases not matched to a gene: 1. CDR3 nucleotide sequence: TGTGCCAGCAGTAGACAGGGGGCTGAAGCTTTCTTT. Translation gives CASSRQGAEAFF.

The rearrangement joins TRBV25-1 to TRBJ2-6, with D possibly being TRBD1 or TRBD2 (5 bases each). The germline V gene encodes CDR1 MGHDK and CDR2 SYGVNS. V was pared by 4 bases and J by 4 bases, with 17 bases between. CDR3 length: 17 amino acids. The CDR3 spells CASSGLGWGTGANVLTF. The DNA for the CDR3 is TGTGCCAGCAGTGGGCTGGGGTGGGGGACCGGGGCCAACGTCCTGACTTTC. Together with reference TRBV25-1 and TRBJ2-6, the CDR3 gives the full variable domain: EADIYQTPRYLVIGTGKKITLECSQTMGHDKMYWYQQDPGMELHLIHYSYGVNSTEKGDLSSESTVSRIRTEHFPLTLESARPSHTSQYLCASSGLGWGTGANVLTFGAGSRLTVL.

The rearrangement joins TRBV24-1 to TRBJ2-1; TRBD2 matches at 10 bases. This CDR3 is built from 18 residues. Germline values: CDR1 KGHDR, CDR2 SFDVKD. V lost 5 bases to trimming and J lost 4 bases; unmatched junction nucleotides: 13. Written as DNA, the CDR3 is TGTGCCACCAGTGGTCACGACAAAGGACTAGCGGTTTACAATGAGCAGTTCTTC. Protein sequence: CATSGHDKGLAVYNEQFF.

The chain uses TRBV7-2 and TRBJ2-1, with 8 positions matching TRBD1. Losses at the gene ends were 2 bases for V and 7 bases for J; bases not matched to a gene: 10. Germline CDR1 and CDR2: SGHTA and FQGNSA. The CDR3 runs 16 residues. The CDR3 DNA reads as TGTGCCAGCAGCTTATGGGCAGGGGGCTTGTCGAATGAGCAGTTCTTC. Amino acid sequence: CASSLWAGGLSNEQFF. Full variable domain (missing parts from reference TRBV7-2 and TRBJ2-1): GAGVSQSPSNKVTEKGKDVELRCDPISGHTALYWYRQSLGQGLEFLIYFQGNSAPDKSGLPSDRFSAERTGGSVSTLTIQRTQQEDSAVYLCASSLWAGGLSNEQFFGPGTRLTVL.

With respect to this clone: A read error may produce the germline difference seen at one junction end. V and J are TRBV7-2 and TRBJ2-1; D may be TRBD2 (7 bases). The germline CDR1 and CDR2 sequences are SGHTA and FQGNSA. CDR3 size: 14 residues. The CDR3 DNA follows: TGTGCCAGCAGGTTAGGGGGGGGCCGGGCTGAGCAGTTCTTC. It yields the protein CASRLGGGRAEQFF.

J is TRBJ2-7 and V is TRBV2, with a possible D match to TRBD2 (7 bases). The CDR3 loop spans 14 amino acids. Trimming took off 8 bases at V and 1 base at J, with 15 bases between the two ends. CDR1 SNHLY and CDR2 FYNNEI come from the germline V gene. CDR3 nucleotide sequence: TGTGCCAGCGGGGGCCTAGCGGTTTCCTACGAGCAGTACTTC. Translated: CASGGLAVSYEQYF.

V and J are TRBV9 and TRBJ2-1; 7 nucleotides align to TRBD1. The CDR3 has 16 amino acids. Germline CDR1 is SGDLS and CDR2 is YYNGEE. J lost 9 bases, V lost 0 bases, and 12 bases had no gene match. The CDR3 bases are TGTGCCAGCAGCGTAGAATTCGCCGGGACAGTGGGTGAGCAGTTCTTC. Amino acid sequence: CASSVEFAGTVGEQFF.

The chain joins TRBV2 to TRBJ2-2; 10 bases line up with TRBD1. V was pared by 6 bases and J by 6 bases, with 7 bases of the junction left unmatched. Germline CDR1 SNHLY, CDR2 FYNNEI. The CDR3 runs to 15 residues. The CDR3 reads CASRHRDRGPGELFF. CDR3 DNA: TGTGCCAGCAGACACCGGGACAGGGGCCCCGGGGAGCTGTTTTTT.

The V and J genes are TRBV6-5 and TRBJ1-3; D gene uncertain. Germline CDR1 MNHEY, CDR2 SVGAGI. Trimming stripped 8 bases from V and 0 bases from J, with 8 bases between. The length of the CDR3 is 13 residues. The CDR3: CASQSGSGNTIYF. CDR3 nucleotides: TGTGCCAGCCAGTCGGGCTCTGGAAACACCATATATTTT.

V gene TRBV5-4 combines with J gene TRBJ2-3, with a weak D call TRBD1 (6 bases). Trimming removed 4 bases at V and 6 bases at J, with 12 bases between. This CDR3 is 13 amino acids long. Germline V gene sequence: CDR1 SGHNT, CDR2 YYREEE (reference sequence). The CDR3 loop is CASSLQGDDTQYF. CDR3 sequence (DNA): TGTGCCAGCAGCCTACAGGGAGATGATACGCAGTATTTT.

The gene calls are TRBV12-5 and TRBJ2-1; 8 bases map to TRBD2. The CDR3 consists of 15 residues. CDR1 LGHNT and CDR2 FRNRAP come from the germline V gene. With V trimmed by 5 bases and J by 2 bases, 5 bases remained unmatched. CDR3 in DNA: TGTGCTAGTGGTCCAGCGGGAGATCCCTACAATGAGCAGTTCTTC. Its translation is CASGPAGDPYNEQFF.

This chain connects TRBV5-1 to TRBJ2-3, with D possibly being TRBD1 or TRBD2 (6 bases each). This CDR3 region has 15 residues. Deletions cut 4 bases from V and 5 bases from J, with 17 bases between. Germline V gene lookup returns CDR1 SGHRS and CDR2 YFSETQ. For the CDR3, the DNA is TGCGCCAGCAGCGGGGGGCCAGGGGAGGTAGATACGCAGTATTTT. Protein: CASSGGPGEVDTQYF.

The chain combines TRBV5-1 with TRBJ2-1, with D unclear. Germline values: CDR1 SGHRS, CDR2 YFSETQ. The CDR3 contains 14 residues. Trimming cost V 0 bases and J 9 bases, with 13 bases left between them. The CDR3 here is CASSLETSLFEQFF. The CDR3 nucleotides read TGCGCCAGCAGCTTGGAGACTTCCCTGTTTGAGCAGTTCTTC.